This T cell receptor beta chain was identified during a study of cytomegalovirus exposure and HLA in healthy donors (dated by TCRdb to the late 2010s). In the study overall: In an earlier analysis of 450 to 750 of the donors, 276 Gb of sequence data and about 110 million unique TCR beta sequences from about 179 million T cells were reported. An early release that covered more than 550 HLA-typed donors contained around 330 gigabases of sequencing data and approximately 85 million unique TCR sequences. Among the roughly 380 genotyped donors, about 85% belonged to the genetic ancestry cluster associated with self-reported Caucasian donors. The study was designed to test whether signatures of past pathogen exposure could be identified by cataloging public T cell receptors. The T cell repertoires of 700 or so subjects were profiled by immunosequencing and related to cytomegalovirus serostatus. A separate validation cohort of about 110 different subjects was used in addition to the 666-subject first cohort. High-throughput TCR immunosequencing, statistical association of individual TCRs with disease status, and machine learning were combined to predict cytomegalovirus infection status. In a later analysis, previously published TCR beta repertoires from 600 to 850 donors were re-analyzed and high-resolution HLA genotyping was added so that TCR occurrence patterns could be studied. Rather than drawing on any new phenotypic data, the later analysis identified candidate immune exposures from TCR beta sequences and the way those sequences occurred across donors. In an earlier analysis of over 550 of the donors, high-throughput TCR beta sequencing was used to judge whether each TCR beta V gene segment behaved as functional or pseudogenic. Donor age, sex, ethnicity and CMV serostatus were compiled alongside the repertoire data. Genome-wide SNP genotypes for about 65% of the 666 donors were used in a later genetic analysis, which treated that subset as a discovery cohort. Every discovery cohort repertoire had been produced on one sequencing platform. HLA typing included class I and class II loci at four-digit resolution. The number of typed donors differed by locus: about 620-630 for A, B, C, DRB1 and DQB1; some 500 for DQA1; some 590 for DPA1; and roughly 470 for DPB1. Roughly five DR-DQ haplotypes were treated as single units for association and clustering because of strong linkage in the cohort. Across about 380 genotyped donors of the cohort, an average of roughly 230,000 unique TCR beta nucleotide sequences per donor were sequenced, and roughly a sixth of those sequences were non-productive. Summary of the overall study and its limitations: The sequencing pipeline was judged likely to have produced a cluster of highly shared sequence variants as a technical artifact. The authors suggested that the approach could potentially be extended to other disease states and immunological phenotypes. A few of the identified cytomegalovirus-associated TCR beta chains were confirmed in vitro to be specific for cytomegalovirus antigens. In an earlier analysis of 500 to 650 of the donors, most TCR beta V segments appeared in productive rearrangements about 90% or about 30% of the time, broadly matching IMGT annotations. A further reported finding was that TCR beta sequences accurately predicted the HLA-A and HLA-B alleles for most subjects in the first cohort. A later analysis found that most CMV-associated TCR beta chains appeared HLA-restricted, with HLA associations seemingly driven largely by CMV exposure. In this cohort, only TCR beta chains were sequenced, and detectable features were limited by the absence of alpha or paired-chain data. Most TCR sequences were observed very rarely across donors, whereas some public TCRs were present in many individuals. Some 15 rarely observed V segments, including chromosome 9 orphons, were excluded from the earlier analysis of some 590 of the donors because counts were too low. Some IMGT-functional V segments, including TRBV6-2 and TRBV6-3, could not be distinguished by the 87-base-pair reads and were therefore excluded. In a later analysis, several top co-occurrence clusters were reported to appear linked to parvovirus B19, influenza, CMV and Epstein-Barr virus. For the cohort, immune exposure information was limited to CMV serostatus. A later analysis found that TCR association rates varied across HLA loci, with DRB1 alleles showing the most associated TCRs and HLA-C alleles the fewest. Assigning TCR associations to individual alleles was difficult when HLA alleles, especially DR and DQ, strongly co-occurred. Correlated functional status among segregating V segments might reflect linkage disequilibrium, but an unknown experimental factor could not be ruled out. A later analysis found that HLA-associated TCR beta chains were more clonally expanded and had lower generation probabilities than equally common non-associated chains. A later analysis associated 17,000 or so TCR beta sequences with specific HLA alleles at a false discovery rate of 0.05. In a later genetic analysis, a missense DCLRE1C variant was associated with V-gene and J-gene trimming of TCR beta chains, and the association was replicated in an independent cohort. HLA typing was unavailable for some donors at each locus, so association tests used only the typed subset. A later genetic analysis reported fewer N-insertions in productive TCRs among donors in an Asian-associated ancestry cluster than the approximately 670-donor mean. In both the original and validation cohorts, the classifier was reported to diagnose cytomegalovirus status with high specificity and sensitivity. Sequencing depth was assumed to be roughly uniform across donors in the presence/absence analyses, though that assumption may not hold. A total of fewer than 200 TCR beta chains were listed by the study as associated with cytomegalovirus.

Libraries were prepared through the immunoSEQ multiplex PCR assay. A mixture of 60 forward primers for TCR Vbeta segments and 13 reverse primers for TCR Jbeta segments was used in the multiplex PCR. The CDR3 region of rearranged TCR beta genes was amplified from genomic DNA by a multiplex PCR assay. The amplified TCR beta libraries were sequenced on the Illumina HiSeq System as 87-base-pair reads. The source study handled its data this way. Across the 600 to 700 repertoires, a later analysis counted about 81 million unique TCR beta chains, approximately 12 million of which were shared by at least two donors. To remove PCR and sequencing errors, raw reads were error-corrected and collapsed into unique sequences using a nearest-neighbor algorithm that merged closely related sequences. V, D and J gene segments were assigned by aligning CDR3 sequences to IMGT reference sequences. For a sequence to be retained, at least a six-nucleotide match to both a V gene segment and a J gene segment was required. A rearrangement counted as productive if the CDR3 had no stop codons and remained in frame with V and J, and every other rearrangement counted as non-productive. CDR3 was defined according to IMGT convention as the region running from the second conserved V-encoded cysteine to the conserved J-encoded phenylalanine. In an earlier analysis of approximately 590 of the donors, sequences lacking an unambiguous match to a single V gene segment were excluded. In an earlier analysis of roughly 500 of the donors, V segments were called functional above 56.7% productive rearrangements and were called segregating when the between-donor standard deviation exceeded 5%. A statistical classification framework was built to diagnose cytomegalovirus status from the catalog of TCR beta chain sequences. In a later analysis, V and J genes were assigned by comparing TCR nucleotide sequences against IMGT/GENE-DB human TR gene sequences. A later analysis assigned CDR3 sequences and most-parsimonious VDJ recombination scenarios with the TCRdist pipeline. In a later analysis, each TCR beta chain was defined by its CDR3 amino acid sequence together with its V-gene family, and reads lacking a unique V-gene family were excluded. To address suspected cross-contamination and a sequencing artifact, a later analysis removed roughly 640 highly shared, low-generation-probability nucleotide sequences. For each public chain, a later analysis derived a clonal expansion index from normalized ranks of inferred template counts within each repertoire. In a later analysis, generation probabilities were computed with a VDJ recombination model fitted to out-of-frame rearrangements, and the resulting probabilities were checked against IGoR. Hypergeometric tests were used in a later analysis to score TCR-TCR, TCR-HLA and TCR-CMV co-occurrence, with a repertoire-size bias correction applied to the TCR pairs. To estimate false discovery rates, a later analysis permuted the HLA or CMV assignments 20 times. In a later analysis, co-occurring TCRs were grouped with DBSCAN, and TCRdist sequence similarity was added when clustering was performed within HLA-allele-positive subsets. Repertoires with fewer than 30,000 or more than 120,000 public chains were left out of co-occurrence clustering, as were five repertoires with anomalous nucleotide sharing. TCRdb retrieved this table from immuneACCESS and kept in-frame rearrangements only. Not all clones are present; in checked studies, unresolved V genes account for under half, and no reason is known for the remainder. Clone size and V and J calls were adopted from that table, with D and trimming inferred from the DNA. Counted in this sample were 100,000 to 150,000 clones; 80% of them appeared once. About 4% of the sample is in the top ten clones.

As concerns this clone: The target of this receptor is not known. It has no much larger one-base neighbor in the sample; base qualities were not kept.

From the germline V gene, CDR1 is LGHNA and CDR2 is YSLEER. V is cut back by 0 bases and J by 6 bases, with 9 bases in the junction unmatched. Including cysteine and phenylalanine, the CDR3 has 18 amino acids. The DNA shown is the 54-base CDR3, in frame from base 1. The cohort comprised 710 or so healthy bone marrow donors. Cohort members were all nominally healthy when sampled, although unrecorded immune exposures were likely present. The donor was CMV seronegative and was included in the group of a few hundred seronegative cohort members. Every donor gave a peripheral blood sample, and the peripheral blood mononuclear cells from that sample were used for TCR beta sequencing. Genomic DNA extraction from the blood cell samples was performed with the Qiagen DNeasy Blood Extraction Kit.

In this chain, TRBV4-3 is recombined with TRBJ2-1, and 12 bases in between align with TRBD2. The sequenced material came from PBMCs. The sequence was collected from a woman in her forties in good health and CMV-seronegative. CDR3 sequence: CASSQDPRLAGVGNEQFF. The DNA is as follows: TGCGCCAGCAGCCAAGATCCCCGACTAGCGGGAGTAGGCAATGAGCAGTTCTTC.